The 9 T cell receptor beta chains below all came from one sample that was sequenced in a study of OX40 agonist ivuxolimab in advanced cancers. This table comes from immunoSEQ multiplex PCR, and its TCRdb copy is limited to in-frame clones, with some not included. Found here are some 45,000 clones, approximately 86% of them singletons; the top ten hold about a fifth. The material was CD4+ or CD8+ T cells sorted from blood, obtained in a trial of the OX40 agonist ivuxolimab. The receptors were gathered from an adult with an advanced solid tumor such as melanoma, head and neck, liver or kidney cancer.

The chain is built from TRBV4-2 and TRBJ1-5; the D is unclear. Germline CDR1 and CDR2: LGHNA and YNFKEQ. Trimming left V 4 bases short and J 3 bases short, with 13 bases between. This CDR3 spans 15 amino acids. CDR3 in DNA: TGTGCCAGCAGCCCTACCTTATTGTCCAATCAGCCCCAGCATTTT. This sequence encodes CASSPTLLSNQPQHF.

This clone has just a few counts. This chain connects TRBV7-8 to TRBJ1-5; TRBD1 might be the D (5 bases). Germline loops: CDR1 SGHVS, CDR2 FQNEAQ. V was shortened by 2 bases and J by 0 bases, with 11 bases between the two germline ends. This CDR3 spans 16 amino acids. For the CDR3, the DNA is TGTGCCAGCAGCTTATGGGGCAGAAATAGCAATCAGCCCCAGCATTTT. This gives the protein CASSLWGRNSNQPQHF. Looking up the rest from reference TRBV7-8 and TRBJ1-5 gives the full variable domain: GAGVSQSPRYKVAKRGQDVALRCDPISGHVSLFWYQQALGQGPEFLTYFQNEAQLDKSGLPSDRFFAERPEGSVSTLKIQRTQQEDSAVYLCASSLWGRNSNQPQHFGDGTRLSIL.

The chain couples TRBV9 to TRBJ2-7; tentatively, D is TRBD2 (6 bases). This CDR3 has 15 amino acids. V was shortened by 1 base and J by 0 bases, with 11 bases between the two germline ends. Germline V gene data show CDR1 as SGDLS and CDR2 as YYNGEE. CDR3 bases: TGTGCCAGCAGCGTACCGGAGGGGAGCTCCTACGAGCAGTACGTC. The encoded protein is CASSVPEGSSYEQYV.

The chain combines TRBV18 with TRBJ1-4, with TRBD1 as a possible D gene (5 bases). Trimming cost V 6 bases and J 4 bases, with 27 bases left between them. This CDR3 spans 19 amino acids. Looked up from germline, CDR1 is KGHSH and CDR2 is LQKENI. The CDR3 sequence is CASSPGRERSTYGNEKLFF. In DNA, the CDR3 is TGTGCCAGCTCCCCGGGACGGGAACGATCTACATATGGTAATGAAAAACTGTTTTTT.

The chain links TRBV2 to TRBJ2-5; D possibly corresponds to TRBD2 (6 bases). From germline, CDR1 is SNHLY and CDR2 FYNNEI. The CDR3 runs 14 residues. Trimming shortened V by 2 bases and J by 5 bases, and 12 bases separated the two germline ends. CDR3 region: CASSELGGIETQYF. For the CDR3, the DNA is TGTGCCAGCAGTGAACTGGGGGGTATCGAGACCCAGTACTTC.

This clone came up once. The CDR3 coding sequence is TGTGCCAGCAGCGTAGGACAGGCAAACACTGAAGCTTTCTTT. It translates to CASSVGQANTEAFF. This chain uses TRBV9 with TRBJ1-1; tentative D call: TRBD1 (6 bases). V was shortened by 0 bases and J by 2 bases, with 8 bases between the two germline ends. Germline V gene sequence: CDR1 SGDLS, CDR2 YYNGEE. This CDR3 region has 14 residues.

This clone was observed a few times. The rearrangement links TRBV6-1 to TRBJ2-7; D is uncertain. V dropped 1 base and J dropped 2 bases, with 12 bases sitting between them. Germline loops: CDR1 MNHNS, CDR2 SASEGT. CDR3 length equals 15 residues. The CDR3 nucleotides are TGTGCCAGCAGTGAAGTCAGACTTTCGACCTACGAGCAGTACTTC. Amino acids: CASSEVRLSTYEQYF.

The chain couples TRBV7-2 to TRBJ2-7; 12 bases map to TRBD2. CDR3 size: 15 residues. J gave up 3 bases and V 4 bases, and 4 bases lay outside the gene matches. Looked up from germline, CDR1 is SGHTA and CDR2 is FQGNSA. The CDR3 loop reads CASSSRLAGVYEQYF. The DNA of the CDR3 is TGTGCCAGCAGCTCCAGACTAGCGGGGGTCTACGAGCAGTACTTC.

This clone has a handful of counts. The J gene is TRBJ2-7, the V gene TRBV11-2; D gene unclear. V lost 0 bases, J lost 5 bases, and 8 bases lay in between. The CDR3 has 13 amino acids. Per germline, CDR1 SGHAT and CDR2 FQNNGV. In DNA form, the CDR3 reads TGTGCCAGCAGCTTAGATGGGGTTGACGAGCAGTACGTC. Translation gives CASSLDGVDEQYV.